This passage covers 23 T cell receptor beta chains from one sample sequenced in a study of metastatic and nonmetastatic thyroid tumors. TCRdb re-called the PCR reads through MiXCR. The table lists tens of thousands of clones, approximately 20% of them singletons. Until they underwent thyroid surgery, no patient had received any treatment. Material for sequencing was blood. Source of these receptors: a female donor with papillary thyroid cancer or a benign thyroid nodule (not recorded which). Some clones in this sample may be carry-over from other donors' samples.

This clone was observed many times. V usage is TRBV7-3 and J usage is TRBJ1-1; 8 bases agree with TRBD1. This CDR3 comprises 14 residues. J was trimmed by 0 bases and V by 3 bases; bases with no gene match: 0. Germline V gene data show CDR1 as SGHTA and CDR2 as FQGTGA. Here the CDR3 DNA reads TGTGCCAGCAGCTTGGGACAGGTGAACACTGAAGCTTTCTTT. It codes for CASSLGQVNTEAFF.

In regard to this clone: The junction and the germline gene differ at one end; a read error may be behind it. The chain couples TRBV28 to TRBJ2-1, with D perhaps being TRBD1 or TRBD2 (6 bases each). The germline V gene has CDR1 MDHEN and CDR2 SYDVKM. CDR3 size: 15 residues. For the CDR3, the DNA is TGTGCCAGCATTTCCCCGGGAGCAGGGGAAGGTGAGCATTTCTTC. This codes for CASISPGAGEGEHFF.

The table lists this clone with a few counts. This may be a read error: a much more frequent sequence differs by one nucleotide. The CDR3 loop reads CASSLWVTTDTQYF. The CDR3 nucleotides read TGTGCCAGCAGTTTGTGGGTAACCACAGATACGCAGTATTTT. The V gene is TRBV27, the J gene TRBJ2-3; no firm D call. This CDR3 spans 14 amino acids. Trimming left V 3 bases short and J 2 bases short, with 9 bases between. CDR1 and CDR2 from the germline V gene are MNHEY and SMNVEV (reference sequence).

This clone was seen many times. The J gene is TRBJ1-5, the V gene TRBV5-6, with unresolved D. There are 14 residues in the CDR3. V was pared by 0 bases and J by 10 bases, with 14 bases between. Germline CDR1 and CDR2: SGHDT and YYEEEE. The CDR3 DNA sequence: TGTGCCAGCAGCTTGGGTGGCCGATTTATTCCCCAGCATTTT. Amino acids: CASSLGGRFIPQHF.

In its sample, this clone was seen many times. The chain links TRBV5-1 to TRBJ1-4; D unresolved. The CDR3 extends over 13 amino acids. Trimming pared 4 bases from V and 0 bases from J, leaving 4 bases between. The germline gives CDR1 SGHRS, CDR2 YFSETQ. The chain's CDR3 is CASSEATNEKLFF. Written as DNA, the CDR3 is TGCGCCAGCAGCGAAGCAACTAATGAAAAACTGTTTTTT.

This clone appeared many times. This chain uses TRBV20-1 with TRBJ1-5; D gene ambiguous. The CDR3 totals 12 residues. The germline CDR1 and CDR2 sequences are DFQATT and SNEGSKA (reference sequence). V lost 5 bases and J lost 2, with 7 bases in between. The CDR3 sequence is CSAAGGNQPQHF. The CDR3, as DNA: TGCAGTGCTGCCGGGGGCAATCAGCCCCAGCATTTT.

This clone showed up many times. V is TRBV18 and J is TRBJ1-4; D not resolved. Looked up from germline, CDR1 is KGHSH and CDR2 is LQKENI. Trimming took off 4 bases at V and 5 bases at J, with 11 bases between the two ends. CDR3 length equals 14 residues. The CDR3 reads CASSLWEGNEKLFF. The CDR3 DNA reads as TGTGCCAGCTCACTGTGGGAGGGAAATGAAAAACTGTTTTTT.

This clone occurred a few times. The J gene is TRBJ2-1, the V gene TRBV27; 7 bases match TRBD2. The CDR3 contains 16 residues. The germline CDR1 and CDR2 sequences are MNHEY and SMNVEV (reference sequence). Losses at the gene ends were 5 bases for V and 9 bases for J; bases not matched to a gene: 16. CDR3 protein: CASSTVLEGGPGEQFF. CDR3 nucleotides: TGTGCCAGCAGTACAGTCCTAGAGGGAGGGCCCGGTGAGCAGTTCTTC.

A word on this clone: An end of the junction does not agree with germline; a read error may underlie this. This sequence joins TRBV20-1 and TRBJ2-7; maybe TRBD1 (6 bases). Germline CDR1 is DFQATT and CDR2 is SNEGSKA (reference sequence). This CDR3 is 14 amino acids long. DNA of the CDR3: TGCATTGCTACAGGGCGCCGAGCAACCTACGACCAGTACTTC. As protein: CIATGRRATYDQYF.

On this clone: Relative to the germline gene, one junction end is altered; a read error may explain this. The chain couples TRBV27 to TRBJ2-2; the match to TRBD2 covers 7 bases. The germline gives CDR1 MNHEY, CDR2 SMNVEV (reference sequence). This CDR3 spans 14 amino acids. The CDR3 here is CASILFWEGGELFF. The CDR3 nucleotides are TGTGCCAGCATTTTATTCTGGGAGGGCGGGGAGCTGTTTTTT.

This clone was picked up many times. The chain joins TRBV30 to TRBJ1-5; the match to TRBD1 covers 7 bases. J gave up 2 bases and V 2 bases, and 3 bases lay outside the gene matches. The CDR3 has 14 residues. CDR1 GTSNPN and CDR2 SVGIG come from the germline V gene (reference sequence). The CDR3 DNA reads TGTGCCTGGAGTCGACAGGGTGGCAATCAGCCCCAGCATTTT. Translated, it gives CAWSRQGGNQPQHF.

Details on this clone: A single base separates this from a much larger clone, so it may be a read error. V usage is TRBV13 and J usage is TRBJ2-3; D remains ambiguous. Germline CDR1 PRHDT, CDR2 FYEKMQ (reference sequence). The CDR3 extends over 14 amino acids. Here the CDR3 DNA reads TGTGCCATCAGCCCAGAAGGGAGCACAGATACGCAGTATTTT. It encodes CAISPEGSTDTQYF.

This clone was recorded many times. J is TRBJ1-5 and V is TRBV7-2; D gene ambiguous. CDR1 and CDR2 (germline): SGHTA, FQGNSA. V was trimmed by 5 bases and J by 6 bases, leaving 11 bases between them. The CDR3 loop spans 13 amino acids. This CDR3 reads CASSGELLQPQHF. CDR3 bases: TGTGCCAGCAGCGGAGAGTTGCTTCAGCCCCAGCATTTT.

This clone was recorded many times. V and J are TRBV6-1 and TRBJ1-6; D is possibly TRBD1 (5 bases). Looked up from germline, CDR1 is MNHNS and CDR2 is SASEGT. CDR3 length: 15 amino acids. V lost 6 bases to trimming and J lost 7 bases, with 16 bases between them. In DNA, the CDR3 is TGTGCCAGCAGCAGAGGGCGGGGGAACAATTCACCCCTCCACTTT. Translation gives CASSRGRGNNSPLHF.

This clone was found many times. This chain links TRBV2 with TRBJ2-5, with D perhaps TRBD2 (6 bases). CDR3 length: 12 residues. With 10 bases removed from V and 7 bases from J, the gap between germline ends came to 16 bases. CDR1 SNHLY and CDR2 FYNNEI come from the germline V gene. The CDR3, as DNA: TGTGCCATGAGGGACTCGGAGGTGACCCAGTACTTC. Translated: CAMRDSEVTQYF.

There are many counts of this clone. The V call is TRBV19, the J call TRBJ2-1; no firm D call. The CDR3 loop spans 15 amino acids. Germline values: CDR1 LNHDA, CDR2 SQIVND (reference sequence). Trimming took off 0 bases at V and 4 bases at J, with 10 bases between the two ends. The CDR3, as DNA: TGTGCCAGTAGTATAGACAGGAACTCATACAATGAGCAGTTCTTC. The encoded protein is CASSIDRNSYNEQFF.

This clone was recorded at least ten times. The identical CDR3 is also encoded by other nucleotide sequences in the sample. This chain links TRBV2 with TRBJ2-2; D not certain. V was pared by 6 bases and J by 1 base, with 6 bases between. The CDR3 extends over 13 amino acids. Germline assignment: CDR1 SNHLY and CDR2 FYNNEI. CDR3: CASRFLNTGELFF. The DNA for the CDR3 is TGTGCCAGCAGATTTTTGAACACCGGGGAGCTGTTTTTT.

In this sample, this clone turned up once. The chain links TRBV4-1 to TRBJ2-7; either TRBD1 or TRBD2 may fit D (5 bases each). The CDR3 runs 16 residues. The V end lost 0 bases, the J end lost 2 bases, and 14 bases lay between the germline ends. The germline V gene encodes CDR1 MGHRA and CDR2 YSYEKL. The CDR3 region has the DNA TGCGCCAGCAGCCAAGAAGTGGGAGACAGCGCCTACGAGCAGTACTTC. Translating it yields CASSQEVGDSAYEQYF.

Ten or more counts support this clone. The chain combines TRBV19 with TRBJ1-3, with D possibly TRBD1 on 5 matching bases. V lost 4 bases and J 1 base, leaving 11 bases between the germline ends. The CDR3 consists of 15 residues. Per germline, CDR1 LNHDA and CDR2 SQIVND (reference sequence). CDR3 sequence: CASSRRGASGNTIYF. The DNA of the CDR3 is TGTGCCAGTAGTAGGAGGGGAGCTTCTGGAAACACCATATATTTT.

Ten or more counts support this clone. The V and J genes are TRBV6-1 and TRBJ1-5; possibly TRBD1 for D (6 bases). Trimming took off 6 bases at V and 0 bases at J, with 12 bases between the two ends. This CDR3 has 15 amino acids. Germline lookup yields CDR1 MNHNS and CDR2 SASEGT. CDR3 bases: TGTGCCAGCAGCCACGACAGGTATAGCAATCAGCCCCAGCATTTT. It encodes CASSHDRYSNQPQHF.

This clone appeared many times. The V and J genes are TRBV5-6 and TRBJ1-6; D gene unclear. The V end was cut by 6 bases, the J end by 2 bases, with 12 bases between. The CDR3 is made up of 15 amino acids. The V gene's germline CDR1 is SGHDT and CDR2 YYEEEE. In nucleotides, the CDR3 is TGTGCCAGCAAAATTTACAGCGCCTATAATTCACCCCTCCACTTT. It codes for CASKIYSAYNSPLHF. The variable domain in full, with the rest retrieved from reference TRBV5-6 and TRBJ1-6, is DAGVTQSPTHLIKTRGQQVTLRCSPKSGHDTVSWYQQALGQGPQFIFQYYEEEERQRGNFPDRFSGHQFPNYSSELNVNALLLGDSALYLCASKIYSAYNSPLHFGNGTRLTVT.

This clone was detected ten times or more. The CDR3 is CASSLDWGTSTDTQYF. The CDR3 DNA sequence: TGCGCCAGCAGCTTGGATTGGGGGACTAGCACAGATACGCAGTATTTT. The genes are TRBV5-1 and TRBJ2-3, with D perhaps matching TRBD2 (6 bases). Per the germline V gene, CDR1 is SGHRS and CDR2 is YFSETQ. The ends were cut back, 0 bases at V and 0 bases at J, with 11 bases in the middle. The CDR3 consists of 16 residues.

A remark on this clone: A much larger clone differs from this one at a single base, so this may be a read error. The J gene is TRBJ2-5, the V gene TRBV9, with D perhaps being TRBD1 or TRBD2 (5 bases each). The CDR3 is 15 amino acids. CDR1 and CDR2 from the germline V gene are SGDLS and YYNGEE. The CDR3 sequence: CASRVGVSERETQYF. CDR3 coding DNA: TGTGCCAGCAGAGTAGGGGTTAGCGAAAGGGAGACCCAGTACTTC.